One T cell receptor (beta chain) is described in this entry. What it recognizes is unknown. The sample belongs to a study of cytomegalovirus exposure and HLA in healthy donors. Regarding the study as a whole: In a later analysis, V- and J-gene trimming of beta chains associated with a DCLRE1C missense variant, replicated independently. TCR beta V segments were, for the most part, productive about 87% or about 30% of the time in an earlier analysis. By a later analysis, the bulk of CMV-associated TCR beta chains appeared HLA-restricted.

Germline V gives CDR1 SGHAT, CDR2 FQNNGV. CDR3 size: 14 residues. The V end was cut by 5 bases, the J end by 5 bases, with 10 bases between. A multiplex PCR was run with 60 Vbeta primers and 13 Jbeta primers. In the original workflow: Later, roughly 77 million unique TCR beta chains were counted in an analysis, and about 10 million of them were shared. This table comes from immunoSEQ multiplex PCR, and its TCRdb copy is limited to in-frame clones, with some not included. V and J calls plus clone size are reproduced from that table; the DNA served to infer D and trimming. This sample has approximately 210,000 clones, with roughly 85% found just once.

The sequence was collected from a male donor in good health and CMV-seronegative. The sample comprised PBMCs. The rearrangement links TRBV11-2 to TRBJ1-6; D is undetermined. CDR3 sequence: CASSERMNNSPLHF. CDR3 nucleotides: TGTGCCAGCAGCGAGCGGATGAATAATTCACCCCTCCACTTT.